This entry lists 4 T cell receptor beta chains sequenced from one sample in a study of cytomegalovirus exposure and HLA in healthy donors. Use of 60 Vbeta and 13 Jbeta primers characterized the PCR. The table came from immunoSEQ multiplex PCR; TCRdb's copy has only in-frame clones and leaves some out. The sample shows 75,000 to 100,000 clones, around 72% of them seen only once. The source material was PBMCs. These receptors all stem from a male donor in good health and CMV-seronegative.

This clone appeared a few times. This chain joins TRBV28 and TRBJ2-7, with 7 bases matching TRBD2. This CDR3 contains 19 residues. Trimming cost V 5 bases and J 2 bases; bases outside gene matches: 21. Germline CDR1 is MDHEN and CDR2 is SYDVKM. The chain's CDR3 is CASSLAGRAFFPAAYEQYF. CDR3 coding DNA: TGTGCCAGCAGTCTCGCGGGGAGGGCCTTTTTCCCGGCCGCCTACGAGCAGTACTTC.

CDR3 in amino acids: CASSFRGQGHRSYEQYF. CDR3 DNA: TGTGCCAGCAGCTTCCGTGGACAGGGTCATCGGTCCTACGAGCAGTACTTC. The V call is TRBV7-2, the J call TRBJ2-7; 8 nucleotides match TRBD1. The CDR3 consists of 17 residues. Germline-derived CDR1 and CDR2 are SGHTA and FQGNSA. Losses at the gene ends were 3 bases for V and 1 base for J; bases not matched to a gene: 11. The full variable domain, rest sourced from reference TRBV7-2 and TRBJ2-7, is GAGVSQSPSNKVTEKGKDVELRCDPISGHTALYWYRQSLGQGLEFLIYFQGNSAPDKSGLPSDRFSAERTGGSVSTLTIQRTQQEDSAVYLCASSFRGQGHRSYEQYFGPGTRLTVT.

The J gene is TRBJ1-1, the V gene TRBV5-5; possible D gene TRBD1, 5 bases. The V and J ends lost 1 base and 3 bases respectively, with 7 bases between them. The CDR3 consists of 13 residues. In germline, CDR1 is SGHKS, CDR2 YYEKEE (reference sequence). The CDR3 protein is CASSLWGDTEAFF. Here the CDR3 DNA reads TGTGCCAGCAGCTTGTGGGGGGACACTGAAGCTTTCTTT.

The J gene is TRBJ1-1, the V gene TRBV9; a weak D match, TRBD1 (5 bases). Trimming took off 0 bases at V and 1 base at J, with 10 bases between the two ends. The CDR3 contains 15 residues. CDR1 and CDR2 (germline): SGDLS, YYNGEE. Written as DNA, the CDR3 is TGTGCCAGCAGCGTAGTACCCCAGGGGAACACTGAAGCTTTCTTT. Residues: CASSVVPQGNTEAFF.